This record concerns one T cell receptor beta chain sequence. Its target is unknown. The table came from immunoSEQ multiplex PCR; TCRdb's copy has only in-frame clones and leaves some out. The sample yields about 40,000 clones, roughly 83% seen once. The sample is drawn from a study of a mutant IDH1 vaccine in newly diagnosed glioma. The wider study: There were roughly 62% males and 37.5% females among treated patients, whose mean age was about 40 years.

The V gene lost 8 bases and the J gene lost 4 bases, with 14 bases spanning the gap. Germline assignment: CDR1 MNHNS and CDR2 SASEGT. The CDR3 loop spans 13 amino acids. Time point denoted: week 35, safety follow-up. The study gave 300 ug of mutant IDH1 20-mer peptide per vaccine dose, with topical imiquimod. This clonotype was sampled from a woman in her fifties or sixties with glioma. The starting material was PBMCs, obtained from a glioma patient whose treatment included an IDH1 peptide vaccine. The chain couples TRBV6-1 to TRBJ1-1; D not resolved. The CDR3 nucleotides read TGTGCCAGCGGATCCCCCGTGGGCACTGAAGCTTTCTTT. Its protein product is CASGSPVGTEAFF.